One sample yielded the 12 T cell receptor beta chains listed below, sequenced in a study of blood T cell repertoires in COVID-19. The repertoire was sequenced with immunoSEQ multiplex PCR; TCRdb's copy has only in-frame clones and lacks some. The sample carries about 360,000 clones, around nine tenths recorded once. Specimen: peripheral blood. The receptor source for this set is a human donor in a cohort sampled during active COVID-19.

This chain connects TRBV5-4 to TRBJ2-1, with a possible D match to TRBD2 (5 bases). Germline CDR1 is SGHNT and CDR2 is YYREEE (reference sequence). CDR3 length: 15 residues. Deletions cut 5 bases from V and 0 bases from J, with 12 bases between. In DNA form, the CDR3 reads TGTGCCAGCAGAGATAGCGATAGCTCCTACAATGAGCAGTTCTTC. It codes for CASRDSDSSYNEQFF.

This chain connects TRBV6-5 to TRBJ2-1, with D tentatively TRBD2 (6 bases). From germline, CDR1 is MNHEY and CDR2 SVGAGI. Trimming cost V 1 base and J 0 bases, with 10 bases left between them. The CDR3 loop spans 16 amino acids. The CDR3 here is CASSYWAGSSYNEQFF. DNA for the CDR3: TGTGCCAGCAGTTACTGGGCGGGGAGCTCCTACAATGAGCAGTTCTTC.

This clone has just a few counts. This chain uses TRBV5-1 with TRBJ2-7, with D possibly matching TRBD2 (7 bases). Trimming removed 4 bases from V and 2 bases from J, with 13 bases in between. This CDR3 is 14 amino acids long. Germline V gene data show CDR1 as SGHRS and CDR2 as YFSETQ. DNA for the CDR3: TGCGCCAGCAGCATGAGGGGGGGCACCTACGAGCAGTACTTC. Its protein is CASSMRGGTYEQYF. The whole variable domain, remainder taken from reference TRBV5-1 and TRBJ2-7, is KAGVTQTPRYLIKTRGQQVTLSCSPISGHRSVSWYQQTPGQGLQFLFEYFSETQRNKGNFPGRFSGRQFSNSRSEMNVSTLELGDSALYLCASSMRGGTYEQYFGPGTRLTVT.

V usage is TRBV29-1 and J usage is TRBJ1-5, with 7 bases lining up with TRBD1. V was clipped by 6 bases and J by 5 bases; unmatched bases: 7. Looked up from germline, CDR1 is SQVTM and CDR2 is ANQGSEA. The CDR3 runs to 13 residues. CDR3 sequence reads: CSVETGRDQPQHF. In nucleotides, the CDR3 is TGCAGCGTAGAGACAGGGCGCGATCAGCCCCAGCATTTT.

The CDR3 bases are TGCGCCAGCACCCTAAACAGGGGCGGCGGGGAGCTGTTTTTT. Its translation is CASTLNRGGGELFF. The J gene is TRBJ2-2, the V gene TRBV5-1, with TRBD1 matching over 7 bases. The CDR3 is made up of 14 amino acids. Germline V gene lookup returns CDR1 SGHRS and CDR2 YFSETQ. Unmatched junction bases numbered 9, after V lost 6 bases and J lost 7 bases.

The chain uses TRBV30 and TRBJ1-5; TRBD1 is a possible D gene (5 bases). Germline CDR1 GTSNPN, CDR2 SVGIG (reference sequence). The CDR3 extends over 13 amino acids. Trimming stripped 1 base from V and 6 bases from J, with 10 bases between. CDR3 nucleotide sequence: TGTGCCTGGAGTGCACAGGAAGGTCAGCCCCAGCATTTT. Residues: CAWSAQEGQPQHF.

The chain employs TRBV28 and TRBJ2-1; D may be TRBD2 (5 bases). Per the germline V gene, CDR1 is MDHEN and CDR2 is SYDVKM. The CDR3 runs to 14 residues. V lost 2 bases to trimming and J lost 7 bases, with 12 bases between them. CDR3 protein: CASSLTSSGNEQFF. CDR3 sequence (DNA): TGTGCCAGCAGTTTAACGTCTTCGGGAAATGAGCAGTTCTTC.

This CDR3 reads CASIAGEAFF. The CDR3 nucleotides read TGTGCCAGCATTGCGGGCGAAGCTTTCTTT. V is TRBV5-5 and J is TRBJ1-1; D gene unclear. CDR3 length: 10 amino acids. Per the germline V gene, CDR1 is SGHKS and CDR2 is YYEKEE (reference sequence). V shed 6 bases and J shed 8 bases, with 8 bases lying between them.

V is TRBV3-1 (or the pseudogene TRBV3-2) and J is TRBJ2-5; D call uncertain. Germline-derived CDR1 and CDR2 are LGHDT and YNNKEL (reference sequence). The CDR3 loop spans 15 amino acids. Trimming removed 0 bases at V and 3 bases at J, with 11 bases between. The CDR3 coding sequence is TGTGCCAGCAGCCAAGATGTTCCCCCAGAAGAGACCCAGTACTTC. Translated: CASSQDVPPEETQYF.

The chain is built from TRBV6-5 and TRBJ1-2, with a possible D match to TRBD1 (5 bases). V was trimmed by 6 bases and J by 6 bases, leaving 14 bases between them. The CDR3 sequence is 13 residues long. Germline V gene sequence: CDR1 MNHEY, CDR2 SVGAGI. The CDR3 loop is CASRRGLPDGYTF. DNA of the CDR3: TGTGCCAGCAGAAGGGGCTTGCCGGATGGCTACACCTTC.

This chain uses TRBV10-3 with TRBJ1-2; weak D call: TRBD1 (5 bases). Trimming removed 8 bases from V and 3 bases from J, with 16 bases in between. The CDR3 is made up of 14 amino acids. Germline loops: CDR1 ENHRY, CDR2 SYGVKD. The CDR3 DNA reads as TGTGCCATCCACGGGGGGGTCCACGACTATGGCTACACCTTC. Translating it yields CAIHGGVHDYGYTF.

J is TRBJ2-7 and V is TRBV5-5; D is uncertain. V shed 0 bases and J shed 2 bases, with 6 bases lying between them. The CDR3 is 13 residues long. Germline V gene sequence: CDR1 SGHKS, CDR2 YYEKEE (reference sequence). CDR3 in DNA: TGTGCCAGCAGCTTGGGGCCGACCTACGAGCAGTACTTC. Protein sequence: CASSLGPTYEQYF.